The 31 T cell receptor beta chains reported below all come from one sample, sequenced in a study of blood T cells in healthy people across ages. A J-beta primer mix and a sample-barcoded 5' primer were used in a second PCR of about 7 to 11 cycles. TCRdb used MiXCR to reprocess the 5' RACE reads, holding one entry per CDR3 protein. This sample yields hundreds of thousands of distinct CDR3 sequences, of which roughly 30% are seen a single time; roughly 14% belongs to the top ten. Sequenced material: blood. Receptors were obtained from a woman older than 75 in good health.

The gene calls are TRBV10-3 and TRBJ1-5; D gene ambiguous. V was clipped by 4 bases and J by 5 bases, with 15 bases between them. Germline CDR1 reads ENHRY; CDR2 reads SYGVKD. CDR3 length: 15 residues. CDR3 nucleotides: TGTGCCATCAGTGTCCGAGGCAGTATTCATCAGCCCCAGCATTTT. Protein: CAISVRGSIHQPQHF.

Many counts were recorded for this clonotype. Being one base from a much bigger clone, this may be a read error. The chain recombines TRBV7-2 with TRBJ2-1, with a weak D call TRBD1 (6 bases). TRBJ2-7 matches the DNA end more closely, so the J call is doubtful. The CDR3 totals 15 residues. Germline CDR1 SGHTA, CDR2 FQGNSA. The CDR3 here is CASSFTGSSYNEQYF. The CDR3 bases are TGTGCCAGCAGCTTCACAGGGAGCTCCTACAATGAGCAGTACTTC.

As to this clonotype: A clone one base away is much larger, so this may be a read error. The genes are TRBV20-1 and TRBJ2-1; 7 bases match TRBD1. V gave up 6 bases and J gave up 2 bases; unmatched junction bases: 7. There are 14 residues in the CDR3. Per germline, CDR1 DFQATT and CDR2 SNEGSKA (reference sequence). The CDR3, as DNA: TGCAGTGCAACCCGGGACAGCCCCTACAATGAGCAGTTCTTC. Translation gives CSATRDSPYNEQFF.

Ten or more counts support this clonotype. The DNA of the CDR3 is TGTGCCATCAGTGAGTCTGGTAGGTCCTCCTACGAGCAGTACTTC. It codes for CAISESGRSSYEQYF. The V gene is TRBV10-3, the J gene TRBJ2-7; unclear D gene. CDR1 is ENHRY, CDR2 SYGVKD, per germline. The V end lost 0 bases, the J end lost 0 bases, and 9 bases lay between the germline ends. This CDR3 has 15 residues.

This clonotype was observed a handful of times. This chain uses TRBV29-1 with TRBJ2-2, with D perhaps matching TRBD1 (6 bases). Trimming shortened V by 3 bases and J by 2 bases, and 10 bases separated the two germline ends. The length of the CDR3 is 14 residues. In germline, CDR1 is SQVTM, CDR2 ANQGSEA. The CDR3 sequence: CSVERDINTGELFF. The CDR3 DNA follows: TGCAGCGTTGAGAGGGACATAAACACCGGGGAGCTGTTTTTT.

This clonotype has only a few counts. The CDR3 loop reads CASSLDPAYNEQFF. CDR3 nucleotides: TGTGCCAGCAGTTTGGACCCCGCCTACAATGAGCAGTTCTTC. The V gene is TRBV12-3 or TRBV12-4, the J gene TRBJ2-1; no clear D. CDR3 length equals 14 residues. Between the trimmed V and J ends, which lost 3 bases and 2 bases, there was a span of 8 bases.

The V and J genes are TRBV11-1 and TRBJ1-1; 7 bases line up with TRBD1. This CDR3 contains 15 residues. J was trimmed by 0 bases and V by 1 base; bases with no gene match: 2. Germline values: CDR1 SGHAT, CDR2 FQDESV (reference sequence). The CDR3 here is CASSLVGQLNTEAFF. The CDR3 coding sequence is TGTGCCAGCAGCTTAGTGGGACAGTTGAACACTGAAGCTTTCTTT.

The table lists this clonotype with a few counts. Given a much more abundant clone one base away, this may be a read error. The V call is TRBV10-3, the J call TRBJ2-5, with D perhaps matching TRBD1 (6 bases). V gave up 7 bases and J gave up 11 bases, with 17 bases separating them. The CDR3 sequence is 12 residues long. Germline lookup yields CDR1 ENHRY and CDR2 SYGVKD. The CDR3 loop is CAITRDNLEQYF. For the CDR3, the DNA is TGTGCCATCACCAGGGACAACCTAGAGCAGTACTTC.

This clonotype was observed at least ten times. The J gene is TRBJ2-4, the V gene TRBV5-1; 10 nucleotides align to TRBD1. V shed 4 bases and J 0 bases; nucleotides not matched to a gene: 7. Germline V lookup: CDR1 SGHRS, CDR2 YFSETQ. The CDR3 loop spans 17 amino acids. CDR3 residues: CASSLRTGGLAKNIQYF. The DNA of the CDR3 is TGCGCCAGCAGCCTCCGGACAGGGGGGCTAGCCAAAAACATTCAGTACTTC.

Ten or more counts support this clonotype. This chain joins TRBV13 and TRBJ2-7, with 7 nucleotides matching TRBD1. This CDR3 has 16 residues. Per the germline V gene, CDR1 is PRHDT and CDR2 is FYEKMQ (reference sequence). The V and J ends lost 2 bases and 2 bases, in that order; junction bases with no gene match: 9. The DNA of the CDR3 is TGTGCCAGCAGCTTATTTCAGGGACAGAGGGCCTACGAGCAGTACTTC. It codes for CASSLFQGQRAYEQYF.

Points on this clonotype: With a much larger clone just one base away, this may be a read error. V and J are TRBV9 and TRBJ2-5; D gene ambiguous. The germline CDR1 and CDR2 sequences are SGDLS and YYNGEE. Trimming pared 3 bases from V and 11 bases from J, leaving 14 bases between. This CDR3 is 12 amino acids long. CDR3 DNA sequence: TGTGCCAGCAGCGCCAACCTCAATGAGCAGTACTTC. Translated: CASSANLNEQYF.

This chain connects TRBV7-9 to TRBJ1-2; D might be TRBD1 (5 bases). V gave up 5 bases and J gave up 8 bases, with 15 bases separating them. Germline values: CDR1 SEHNR, CDR2 FQNEAQ (reference sequence). The CDR3 is 13 amino acids. CDR3 protein: CASSHDSERGYTF. The CDR3, as DNA: TGTGCCAGCAGCCATGACAGTGAAAGGGGCTACACCTTC.

J is TRBJ2-2 and V is TRBV12-3 or TRBV12-4; 9 bases are a match to TRBD1. The CDR3 is 14 residues long. Trimming at V came to 5 bases and at J to 7 bases, leaving 5 bases not matched to a gene. CDR3 DNA sequence: TGTGCCAGCAGTAGGACAGGGGCTAGCGGGGAGCTGTTTTTT. This encodes CASSRTGASGELFF.

At least ten counts were recorded for this clonotype. The V gene is TRBV6-6, the J gene TRBJ2-1; 8 bases match TRBD1. Trimming at V came to 0 bases and at J to 11 bases, leaving 6 bases not matched to a gene. Per germline, CDR1 MNHNY and CDR2 SVGAGI (reference sequence). The CDR3 has 14 residues. CDR3 DNA: TGTGCCAGCAGTTACTCAAGTAGACAGGGGAAGCAGTTCTTC. Its translation: CASSYSSRQGKQFF.

V gene TRBV19 combines with J gene TRBJ2-6, with 7 bases that match TRBD1. V gave up 3 bases and J gave up 0 bases; unmatched junction bases: 11. The germline CDR1 and CDR2 sequences are LNHDA and SQIVND (reference sequence). This CDR3 region has 19 residues. CDR3 nucleotides: TGTGCCAGTAGTATGACGGACAGGTGGAGGAGCTCTGGGGCCAACGTCCTGACTTTC. It specifies CASSMTDRWRSSGANVLTF.

This clonotype was recorded a few times. This chain connects TRBV9 to TRBJ1-1; the D is unclear. V lost 0 bases and J lost 0, with 9 bases in between. The germline CDR1 and CDR2 sequences are SGDLS and YYNGEE. The CDR3 consists of 15 residues. The CDR3 protein is CASSVAAGMNTEAFF. In DNA, the CDR3 is TGTGCCAGCAGCGTAGCTGCCGGCATGAACACTGAAGCTTTCTTT.

J is TRBJ1-5 and V is TRBV6-1; 9 nucleotides align to TRBD1. CDR3 length: 15 residues. The V gene's germline CDR1 is MNHNS and CDR2 SASEGT. After removal of 7 bases from V and 2 bases from J, the junction contained 6 bases not matched to a gene. Here the CDR3 DNA reads TGTGCCAGCATTTGGGACAGGGATCGCAATCAGCCCCAGCATTTT. Encoded protein: CASIWDRDRNQPQHF.

This clonotype was seen many times. The V and J genes are TRBV7-3 and TRBJ2-5, with 11 bases fitting TRBD2. From germline, CDR1 is SGHTA and CDR2 FQGTGA. The CDR3 covers 15 residues. With 5 bases clipped from V and 4 bases from J, the junction kept 6 bases outside the gene matches. The chain's CDR3 is CASSRYSGGAETQYF. Written as DNA, the CDR3 is TGTGCCAGCAGCCGATATAGCGGGGGGGCAGAGACCCAGTACTTC.

This clonotype was seen many times. The rearrangement links TRBV3-1 to TRBJ2-3; perhaps TRBD1 as D (6 bases). The CDR3 contains 15 residues. CDR1 LGHDT and CDR2 YNNKEL come from the germline V gene (reference sequence). V lost 0 bases to trimming and J lost 4 bases, with 11 bases between them. The CDR3 is CASSQDLQGADTQYF. As DNA, the CDR3 is TGTGCCAGCAGCCAAGATCTACAGGGAGCAGATACGCAGTATTTT.

The chain combines TRBV15 with TRBJ1-1; 10 nucleotides match TRBD1. CDR1 and CDR2 from the germline V gene are LNHNV and YYDKDF (reference sequence). This CDR3 spans 16 amino acids. The V segment lost 1 base and the J segment 3 bases; nucleotides outside the gene matches: 5. CDR3 nucleotide sequence: TGTGCCACCAGCAGAGCTGGGACAGGGGTAGACACTGAAGCTTTCTTT. It specifies CATSRAGTGVDTEAFF.

This clonotype was observed many times. V usage is TRBV7-9 and J usage is TRBJ2-1; D is perhaps TRBD1 (6 bases). The CDR3 loop spans 16 amino acids. CDR1 and CDR2 (germline): SEHNR, FQNEAQ (reference sequence). Trimming took off 2 bases at V and 8 bases at J, with 19 bases between the two ends. The CDR3 nucleotides read TGTGCCAGCAGCTTAACCGCAGGGGCCCCCGGGGATGAGCAGTTCTTC. This gives the protein CASSLTAGAPGDEQFF.

The V call is TRBV5-1, the J call TRBJ1-5; D unresolved. CDR1 SGHRS and CDR2 YFSETQ come from the germline V gene. V lost 0 bases, J lost 5 bases, and 12 bases lay in between. The CDR3 is 15 amino acids. CDR3 residues: CASSLEGRNYQPQHF. The CDR3 DNA is TGCGCCAGCAGCTTGGAAGGCAGGAACTATCAGCCCCAGCATTTT.

The CDR3 DNA reads TGTGCCAGCAGCCCAGATCGGGCAGGTGACCAGCCCCAGCATTTT. Translated, it gives CASSPDRAGDQPQHF. V is TRBV7-9 and J is TRBJ1-5, with D unclear. The length of the CDR3 is 15 residues. Looked up from germline, CDR1 is SEHNR and CDR2 is FQNEAQ (reference sequence). V was shortened by 5 bases and J by 7 bases, with 18 bases between the two germline ends.

Of note for this clonotype: Likely a read error: the CDR3 ends without its conserved phenylalanine or tryptophan. V gene TRBV5-1 combines with J gene TRBJ1-4; D not resolved. The V and J ends lost 0 bases and 4 bases respectively, with 10 bases between them. The germline CDR1 and CDR2 sequences are SGHRS and YFSETQ. CDR3 size: 15 residues. The CDR3 DNA reads TGCGCCAGCAGCTTGGGTACCGGGAATAATGAAAAACTGTTTCTT. Its protein is CASSLGTGNNEKLFL.

This clonotype was seen repeatedly, ten times or more. The chain couples TRBV29-1 to TRBJ2-3; TRBD2 agrees at 8 bases. Germline values: CDR1 SQVTM, CDR2 ANQGSEA. Unmatched junction bases numbered 6, after V lost 5 bases and J lost 5 bases. The CDR3 covers 13 residues. CDR3 sequence reads: CSVTGGGRDTQYF. CDR3 DNA: TGCAGCGTTACGGGGGGGGGTAGAGATACGCAGTATTTT.

This chain connects TRBV28 to TRBJ1-2, with D maybe TRBD1 (5 bases). CDR1 is MDHEN and CDR2 is SYDVKM in the germline V gene. The length of the CDR3 is 13 residues. V was pared by 4 bases and J by 4 bases, with 10 bases between. The CDR3 DNA reads as TGTGCCAGCAGTTACGGCGACAGCTATGGCTACACCTTC. Translated, it gives CASSYGDSYGYTF.

The V gene is TRBV2, the J gene TRBJ2-2, with 7 nucleotides matching TRBD1. V was pared by 4 bases and J by 5 bases, with 7 bases of the junction left unmatched. The length of the CDR3 is 15 residues. Germline V gene sequence: CDR1 SNHLY, CDR2 FYNNEI. The CDR3 region has the DNA TGTGCCAGCAGTGGACAGGGAAGTCGGACCGGGGAGCTGTTTTTT. Translating gives CASSGQGSRTGELFF.

This clonotype was seen repeatedly, ten times or more. The chain is built from TRBV7-2 and TRBJ2-2; 7 bases map to TRBD1. This CDR3 spans 15 amino acids. Trimming at V came to 4 bases and at J to 0 bases, leaving 2 bases not matched to a gene. Germline assignment: CDR1 SGHTA and CDR2 FQGNSA. The CDR3 DNA sequence: TGTGCCAGCAGCTCGACAGGGTCGAACACCGGGGAGCTGTTTTTT. Encoded protein: CASSSTGSNTGELFF.

This chain joins TRBV7-3 and TRBJ2-5; 8 nucleotides align to TRBD1. This CDR3 has 15 amino acids. The germline CDR1 and CDR2 sequences are SGHTA and FQGTGA. The V gene end was trimmed by 0 bases and the J gene end by 5 bases; junction bases not matched to a gene: 5. The CDR3 DNA follows: TGTGCCAGCAGCTTAACCAGCGACAGGGGCGAGACCCAGTACTTC. As protein: CASSLTSDRGETQYF.

The chain links TRBV18 to TRBJ2-1; D gene uncertain. With 8 bases removed from V and 5 bases from J, the gap between germline ends came to 13 bases. This CDR3 has 13 residues. The germline gives CDR1 KGHSH, CDR2 LQKENI. CDR3 in amino acids: CASRSGLDNEQFF. The CDR3 DNA reads TGTGCCAGCCGTTCCGGGCTGGACAATGAGCAGTTCTTC.

This clonotype was observed many times. A much larger clone differs from this one at a single base, so this may be a read error. The chain has TRBV5-1 and TRBJ2-7; TRBD1 matches 9 bases. The junction had 14 bases not matched to a gene; V was cut back by 7 bases and J by 6 bases. The CDR3 contains 15 residues. Germline V CDR1 and CDR2: SGHRS, YFSETQ. Here the CDR3 reads CASQPGTGMCSEQYF. CDR3 sequence (DNA): TGCGCCAGCCAGCCCGGGACAGGGATGTGTTCCGAGCAGTACTTC.